The T cell receptor beta chain described here comes from a study of response to subunit inactivated influenza vaccine. Regarding the study as a whole: New T cells are recruited in small numbers by each seasonal influenza vaccination, according to the authors' suggestion.

TCRdb recomputed calls from the RT-PCR reads with MiXCR, one row per CDR3 protein. The table shows fewer than 650,000 distinct CDR3 sequences, with 10% to 15% occurring only once. Looked up from germline, CDR1 is ENHRY and CDR2 is SYGVKD. This CDR3 region has 17 residues. Between the trimmed V and J ends, which lost 0 bases and 7 bases, there was a span of 20 bases. This clonotype was observed a handful of times. What it recognizes is unknown. The clonotype comes from a man in his forties or fifties who received an inactivated influenza vaccine. The sequences come from PBMCs from blood, collected 45 days after vaccination. The chain recombines TRBV10-3 with TRBJ2-3; D might be TRBD2 (6 bases). As DNA, the CDR3 is TGTGCCATCAGTGAGTCGACGGACTACCAGTTATTTCATACGCAGTATTTT. Its translation is CAISESTDYQLFHTQYF.